The clone carrying this T cell receptor (beta chain) was counted only a few times. This record belongs to a study of cytomegalovirus exposure and HLA in healthy donors. In the study overall: Researchers found that just over 80% of 350 to 500 genotyped donors fell within the Caucasian-associated ancestry cluster.

Unrecorded immune exposure was likely among donors, who were nominally healthy when sampled. 13 Jbeta primers and 60 Vbeta primers were used for the PCR. Clones were read by immunoSEQ multiplex PCR, and TCRdb kept only the in-frame ones, dropping some. The sample consists of fewer than 95,000 clones, more than 70% of them appearing once. This sequence was found in a man between 18 and 35 years old in good health and CMV-seronegative. Sequencing was done on a sample of PBMCs.

CDR3 nucleotide sequence: TGTGCCACTCGTCAGGGGGCTACAGATACGCAGTATTTT. Translation gives CATRQGATDTQYF. The chain joins TRBV6-5 to TRBJ2-3, with 8 bases matching TRBD1. J lost 3 bases, V lost 10 bases, and 6 bases had no gene match. The CDR3 has 13 residues. The germline gives CDR1 MNHEY, CDR2 SVGAGI.